This TCR beta chain was profiled in a study of breast tumors, draining lymph nodes, adjacent tissues. Study-wide results and limits: Tumor and nontumor repertoires were significantly more similar in luminal-like than in basal-like breast cancer.

TCRdb analysed the multiplex PCR reads with MiXCR anew, one entry per CDR3 protein. The sample lists approximately 45,000 distinct CDR3 sequences; under 25% were seen once. With regard to this clonotype: Its antigen is undetermined. A much larger clone differs from this one at a single base, so this may be a read error.

The CDR3 loop spans 14 amino acids. Germline CDR1 and CDR2: MNHEY and SVGAGI. This chain links TRBV6-5 with TRBJ1-2; D not certain. The sequence was obtained from a female donor with breast cancer. Some clones in this sample may be carry-over from other donors' samples. The sample taken for sequencing was breast tumor tissue. CDR3 sequence: CASSYQPEDYGYAF. The CDR3 nucleotides are TGTGCCAGCAGTTACCAACCGGAAGACTATGGCTACGCCTTC.